These 28 T cell receptor beta chains were sequenced from one sample in a study of blood T cell repertoires in COVID-19. Method: immunoSEQ multiplex PCR; TCRdb's copy keeps in-frame clones and lacks some. This table has approximately 230,000 clones, around 88% appearing once. Sequencing was carried out using peripheral blood. All receptors derive from a man older than 75 with acute or convalescent COVID-19.

The rearrangement joins TRBV11-2 to TRBJ2-7; 12 bases agree with TRBD1. The CDR3 has 15 residues. Trimming removed 5 bases from V and 7 bases from J; junction bases left unmatched: 9. Germline values: CDR1 SGHAT, CDR2 FQNNGV. CDR3 nucleotides: TGTGCCAGCAGCGGATGGGACAGGGGGCGGCGGGAGCAGTACTTC. Protein product: CASSGWDRGRREQYF.

The rearrangement joins TRBV2 to TRBJ2-5; possibly TRBD1 for D (7 bases). This CDR3 is 16 amino acids long. Between the trimmed V and J ends, which lost 1 base and 0 bases, there was a span of 12 bases. Per the germline V gene, CDR1 is SNHLY and CDR2 is FYNNEI. The chain's CDR3 is CASSEGPGGNQETQYF. For the CDR3, the DNA is TGTGCCAGCAGTGAAGGACCAGGGGGGAACCAAGAGACCCAGTACTTC. Supplemented by reference TRBV2 and TRBJ2-5, the full variable domain reads EPEVTQTPSHQVTQMGQEVILRCVPISNHLYFYWYRQILGQKVEFLVSFYNNEISEKSEIFDDQFSVERPDGSNFTLKIRSTKLEDSAMYFCASSEGPGGNQETQYFGPGTRLLVL.

The chain has TRBV19 and TRBJ2-3, with D possibly TRBD1 on 6 matching bases. This CDR3 is 15 amino acids long. CDR1 and CDR2 from the germline V gene are LNHDA and SQIVND (reference sequence). Trimming removed 3 bases at V and 3 bases at J, with 13 bases between. The CDR3 region has the DNA TGTGCCAGTAGTATGGGGGCTACTTGGACAGATACGCAGTATTTT. Residues: CASSMGATWTDTQYF.

The gene calls are TRBV24-1 and TRBJ2-7; 8 bases line up with TRBD1. After removal of 3 bases from V and 5 bases from J, the junction contained 2 bases not matched to a gene. The V gene's germline CDR1 is KGHDR and CDR2 SFDVKD. CDR3 length: 13 amino acids. The CDR3 region has the DNA TGTGCCACCAGTGATGGGGACAGGAACGAGCAGTACTTC. It specifies CATSDGDRNEQYF.

The chain joins TRBV5-1 to TRBJ2-7; 7 positions agree with TRBD1. The CDR3 covers 13 residues. Germline values: CDR1 SGHRS, CDR2 YFSETQ. Trimming at V came to 4 bases and at J to 7 bases, leaving 8 bases not matched to a gene. The CDR3 bases are TGCGCCAGCAGCATGGGCGACAGGGAAGAGCAGTACTTC. This gives the protein CASSMGDREEQYF.

V usage is TRBV27 and J usage is TRBJ1-2; D is perhaps TRBD1 (5 bases). There are 15 residues in the CDR3. Germline V gene data show CDR1 as MNHEY and CDR2 as SMNVEV (reference sequence). The V end lost 5 bases, the J end lost 5 bases, and 18 bases lay between the germline ends. CDR3 DNA: TGTGCCAGCAGTCCAAAGGGTCGGGGGGGATATGGCTACACCTTC. As protein: CASSPKGRGGYGYTF.

The V call is TRBV7-6, the J call TRBJ2-7; TRBD1 aligns across 7 bases. The end of the DNA fits TRBJ2-4 better, so the J call may be wrong. Looked up from germline, CDR1 is SGHVS and CDR2 is FNYEAQ. The CDR3 is 14 residues long. The CDR3 bases are TGTGCCAGCAGCTTAGCGCTGCGGACAGGCATTCAGTACTTC. This translates into CASSLALRTGIQYF.

Turning to this clone: The sample has other DNA sequences that encode this CDR3 too. This rearrangement joins TRBV19 to TRBJ2-1; 9 bases map to TRBD2. The CDR3 length is 14 residues. V was clipped by 3 bases and J by 7 bases; unmatched bases: 4. The germline gives CDR1 LNHDA, CDR2 SQIVND (reference sequence). CDR3: CASSMSGRRNEQFF. Here the CDR3 DNA reads TGTGCCAGTAGTATGAGCGGGAGGCGGAATGAGCAGTTCTTC.

V and J are TRBV6-5 and TRBJ2-5; TRBD2 might be the D (6 bases). The V gene lost 6 bases and the J gene lost 0 bases, with 11 bases spanning the gap. Germline assignment: CDR1 MNHEY and CDR2 SVGAGI. The CDR3 is 14 amino acids. The CDR3 coding sequence is TGTGCCAGCAGGGCAGGAGGGGACCAAGAGACCCAGTACTTC. Encoded protein: CASRAGGDQETQYF.

The CDR3 here is CASSGRSRGTDTQYF. For the CDR3, the DNA is TGTGCCAGTAGTGGTAGAAGTCGTGGCACAGATACGCAGTATTTT. The J gene is TRBJ2-3, the V gene TRBV19; D not certain. Trimming stripped 5 bases from V and 1 base from J, with 13 bases between. CDR1 is LNHDA and CDR2 is SQIVND in the germline V gene (reference sequence). This CDR3 region has 15 residues.

The chain combines TRBV7-2 with TRBJ1-5, with TRBD1 as a possible D gene (6 bases). Trimming took off 8 bases at V and 2 bases at J, with 22 bases between the two ends. The CDR3 consists of 17 residues. CDR1 and CDR2 (germline): SGHTA, FQGNSA. The CDR3 DNA reads TGTGCCAGCGGACCAAATCCACAGGGTCGAGGCAATCAGCCCCAGCATTTT. This gives the protein CASGPNPQGRGNQPQHF. Complete variable domain (other parts from reference TRBV7-2 and TRBJ1-5): GAGVSQSPSNKVTEKGKDVELRCDPISGHTALYWYRQSLGQGLEFLIYFQGNSAPDKSGLPSDRFSAERTGGSVSTLTIQRTQQEDSAVYLCASGPNPQGRGNQPQHFGDGTRLSIL.

This chain joins TRBV4-1 and TRBJ2-2; D gene uncertain. This CDR3 region has 15 residues. Per germline, CDR1 MGHRA and CDR2 YSYEKL. The V gene lost 3 bases and the J gene lost 8 bases, with 16 bases spanning the gap. The CDR3 nucleotides read TGCGCCAGCAGCCAGAGAGAGGAATTGTCGGGGGAGCTGTTTTTT. Translating gives CASSQREELSGELFF.

The chain joins TRBV4-1 to TRBJ2-6, with D perhaps matching TRBD2 (6 bases). The CDR3 has 17 residues. V shed 0 bases and J shed 2 bases, with 11 bases lying between them. Germline values: CDR1 MGHRA, CDR2 YSYEKL. CDR3 protein: CASSQDLSGAGANVLTF. DNA of the CDR3: TGCGCCAGCAGCCAAGATCTATCGGGAGCTGGGGCCAACGTCCTGACTTTC.

The chain is built from TRBV28 and TRBJ1-1; D is ambiguous. Trimming cost V 3 bases and J 11 bases, with 10 bases left between them. Per the germline V gene, CDR1 is MDHEN and CDR2 is SYDVKM. The CDR3 is made up of 11 amino acids. The CDR3 sequence is CASSFSTRAFF. CDR3 sequence (DNA): TGTGCCAGCAGTTTTTCAACGAGGGCTTTCTTT.

The chain has TRBV7-9 and TRBJ2-5; tentatively, D is TRBD2 (6 bases). The CDR3 covers 14 residues. V lost 5 bases, J lost 5 bases, and 15 bases lay in between. Germline-derived CDR1 and CDR2 are SEHNR and FQNEAQ (reference sequence). CDR3 nucleotide sequence: TGTGCCAGCAGCGTCGCCCTCGGAGGGGAGACCCAGTACTTC. Amino acid sequence: CASSVALGGETQYF.

The rearrangement links TRBV18 to TRBJ2-3, with a tentative D call TRBD1 (6 bases). Germline CDR1 KGHSH, CDR2 LQKENI. This CDR3 spans 15 amino acids. The V end lost 3 bases, the J end lost 3 bases, and 13 bases lay between the germline ends. CDR3 coding DNA: TGTGCCAGCTCACCGGAGCAGGGGTGGACAGATACGCAGTATTTT. Protein sequence: CASSPEQGWTDTQYF.

Written as DNA, the CDR3 is TGTGCCAGCAGCCCCACTTTCGGACAGTTGAACACTGAAGCTTTCTTT. This sequence encodes CASSPTFGQLNTEAFF. This chain connects TRBV3-1 (or the pseudogene TRBV3-2) to TRBJ1-1, with D perhaps TRBD1 (6 bases). The CDR3 is made up of 16 amino acids. Trimming shortened V by 4 bases and J by 0 bases, and 15 bases separated the two germline ends. CDR1 is LGHDT and CDR2 is YNNKEL in the germline V gene (reference sequence).

This rearrangement joins TRBV6-1 to TRBJ2-1; D is possibly TRBD2 (5 bases). Germline V gives CDR1 MNHNS, CDR2 SASEGT. V shed 1 base and J shed 9 bases, with 10 bases lying between them. This CDR3 comprises 13 residues. CDR3 protein: CASSEVRVGEQFF. As DNA, the CDR3 is TGTGCCAGCAGTGAAGTGAGGGTAGGTGAGCAGTTCTTC.

This clone has only a few counts. The chain combines TRBV4-2 with TRBJ1-1; 9 positions match TRBD1. Germline lookup yields CDR1 LGHNA and CDR2 YNFKEQ. The CDR3 runs to 15 residues. V lost 0 bases and J lost 10; bases outside the gene matches: 9. The CDR3 loop is CASSQDGTGKLRAFF. The CDR3 nucleotides read TGTGCCAGCAGCCAAGATGGGACAGGGAAGCTTCGAGCTTTCTTT.

The rearrangement uses TRBV5-6 and TRBJ1-1; D uncertain. This CDR3 comprises 13 residues. Per germline, CDR1 SGHDT and CDR2 YYEEEE. V was trimmed by 4 bases and J by 6 bases, leaving 13 bases between them. CDR3 amino acids: CASSPKWRSEAFF. The CDR3 region has the DNA TGTGCCAGCAGCCCGAAATGGAGGTCTGAAGCTTTCTTT.

This sequence joins TRBV10-2 and TRBJ1-4; D possibly corresponds to TRBD1 (5 bases). The germline gives CDR1 WSHSY, CDR2 SAAADI. Between the trimmed V and J ends, which lost 0 bases and 7 bases, there was a span of 12 bases. The CDR3 loop spans 15 amino acids. DNA for the CDR3: TGCGCCAGCAGTGAGTCGGGGGGAAGTACTGAAAAACTGTTTTTT. Its protein product is CASSESGGSTEKLFF.

The chain combines TRBV19 with TRBJ2-2; D is possibly TRBD1 (6 bases). Germline CDR1 reads LNHDA; CDR2 reads SQIVND (reference sequence). The CDR3 loop spans 14 amino acids. The ends were cut back, 4 bases at V and 4 bases at J, with 10 bases in the middle. This chain's CDR3 is CASSTLTGTGELFF. Here the CDR3 DNA reads TGTGCCAGTAGTACATTGACAGGCACCGGGGAGCTGTTTTTT.

V is TRBV9 and J is TRBJ2-3, with 7 bases fitting TRBD1. This CDR3 is built from 16 residues. Losses at the gene ends were 4 bases for V and 0 bases for J; bases not matched to a gene: 8. Germline loops: CDR1 SGDLS, CDR2 YYNGEE. CDR3 DNA sequence: TGTGCCAGCAGCCTCGGCCCGGGACAGAGCACAGATACGCAGTATTTT. This translates into CASSLGPGQSTDTQYF.

V usage is TRBV9 and J usage is TRBJ1-5; 8 bases agree with TRBD1. Trimming cost V 0 bases and J 7 bases; bases outside gene matches: 6. Germline V gives CDR1 SGDLS, CDR2 YYNGEE. The CDR3 is 15 amino acids. In DNA, the CDR3 is TGTGCCAGCAGCGTAGCGGACAGGGTTTGGCAGCCCCAGCATTTT. Amino acid sequence: CASSVADRVWQPQHF.

Written as DNA, the CDR3 is TGTGCCATAAGTTACGACAGGTCGAGCTCCTACGAGCAGTACTTC. It encodes CAISYDRSSSYEQYF. The chain recombines TRBV10-3 with TRBJ2-7; a weak D match, TRBD1 (6 bases). Germline assignment: CDR1 ENHRY and CDR2 SYGVKD. V lost 9 bases and J 0 bases, leaving 18 bases between the germline ends. The CDR3 is 15 amino acids.

V and J are TRBV3-1 (or the pseudogene TRBV3-2) and TRBJ2-7; TRBD2 aligns across 8 bases. CDR1 is LGHDT, CDR2 YNNKEL, per germline (reference sequence). Losses at the gene ends were 1 base for V and 6 bases for J; bases not matched to a gene: 8. The CDR3 length is 15 residues. The CDR3 loop is CASSQAGSGGSEQYF. The CDR3 coding sequence is TGTGCCAGCAGCCAAGCGGGCTCGGGAGGGAGCGAGCAGTACTTC.

This chain connects TRBV28 to TRBJ1-5; TRBD1 might be the D (5 bases). V was shortened by 3 bases and J by 3 bases, with 12 bases between the two germline ends. The CDR3 runs to 15 residues. Looked up from germline, CDR1 is MDHEN and CDR2 is SYDVKM. CDR3: CASSLVGGNNQPQHF. DNA for the CDR3: TGTGCCAGCAGTTTGGTCGGGGGGAACAATCAGCCCCAGCATTTT.

The gene calls are TRBV4-3 and TRBJ2-5; TRBD1 matches at 9 bases. The CDR3 consists of 14 residues. V lost 4 bases to trimming and J lost 5 bases; unmatched junction nucleotides: 5. Germline CDR1 reads LGHNA; CDR2 reads YSLEER. The CDR3 is CASSPGTGYETQYF. The CDR3, as DNA: TGCGCCAGCAGCCCCGGGACAGGGTACGAGACCCAGTACTTC.